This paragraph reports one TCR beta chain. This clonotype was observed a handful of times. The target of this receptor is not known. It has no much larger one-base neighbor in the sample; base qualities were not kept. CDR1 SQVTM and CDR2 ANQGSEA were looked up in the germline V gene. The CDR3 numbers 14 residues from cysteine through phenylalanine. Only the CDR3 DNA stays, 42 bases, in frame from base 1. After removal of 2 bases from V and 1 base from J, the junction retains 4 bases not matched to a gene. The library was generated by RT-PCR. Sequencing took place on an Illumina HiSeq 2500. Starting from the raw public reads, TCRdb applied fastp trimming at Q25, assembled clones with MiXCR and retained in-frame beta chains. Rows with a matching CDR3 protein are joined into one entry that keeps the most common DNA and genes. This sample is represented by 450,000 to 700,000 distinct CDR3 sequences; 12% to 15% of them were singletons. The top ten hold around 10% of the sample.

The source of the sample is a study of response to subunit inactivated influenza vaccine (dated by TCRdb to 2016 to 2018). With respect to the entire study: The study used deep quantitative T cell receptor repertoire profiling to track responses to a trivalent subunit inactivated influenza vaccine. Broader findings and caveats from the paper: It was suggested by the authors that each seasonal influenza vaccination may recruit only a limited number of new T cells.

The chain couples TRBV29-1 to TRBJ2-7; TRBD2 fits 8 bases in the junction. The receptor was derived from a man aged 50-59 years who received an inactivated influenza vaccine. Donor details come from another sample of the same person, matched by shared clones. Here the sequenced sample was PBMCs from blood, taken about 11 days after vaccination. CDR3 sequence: CSVEKSSGSYEQYF. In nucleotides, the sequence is TGCAGCGTTGAAAAATCTAGCGGGTCCTACGAGCAGTACTTC.